This TCR beta chain was identified during a study of T-cell memory formation after mild COVID-19. This CDR3 region has 14 residues. Germline assignment: CDR1 LGHDT and CDR2 YNNKEL (reference sequence). TCRdb used MiXCR to reprocess the 5' RACE reads, holding one entry per CDR3 protein. The sample comprises hundreds of thousands of distinct CDR3 sequences, less than 25% of which are singletons, and approximately 8.4% rests with the top ten. This clonotype was sampled from an adult woman who had mild COVID-19 (a few samples of this study predate the infection). Cell type and time point are not known. The chain couples TRBV3-1 to TRBJ2-7, with 12 bases matching TRBD2. The DNA end is a closer match to TRBJ2-4, so the J assignment may be wrong. The specimen was PBMCs or a T cell subset sorted from them (not recorded which). The CDR3 DNA sequence: TGTGCCAGCAGCCAAGGACTAGCGGGGGCCATTCAGTACTTC. It specifies CASSQGLAGAIQYF.